The 25 T cell receptor beta chains given below trace back to one sample, sequenced in a study of T cells in Graves' hyperthyroidism and ophthalmopathy. Using RNA transcripts as the source, TCR beta CDR3 regions were amplified. The HTBI primer set served for first-round RT-PCR of the TCR CDR3. Each CDR3 protein is one row after TCRdb ran MiXCR on the multiplex PCR reads. The sample has hundreds of thousands of distinct CDR3 sequences; 15% to 20% are singletons. The material sequenced was blood. Every receptor here comes from a woman aged 18-30 years with Graves' hyperthyroidism.

This clonotype was observed a handful of times. The J gene is TRBJ2-1, the V gene TRBV2; possibly TRBD1 for D (6 bases). CDR3 length: 11 amino acids. Germline-derived CDR1 and CDR2 are SNHLY and FYNNEI. V was trimmed by 3 bases and J by 12 bases, leaving 9 bases between them. The CDR3 DNA follows: TGTGCCAGCAGTGACGGACAGTGGCAGTTCTTC. Translation: CASSDGQWQFF.

This clonotype was seen many times. The genes are TRBV29-1 and TRBJ1-3; TRBD1 matches at 7 bases. The CDR3 runs 15 residues. Losses at the gene ends were 6 bases for V and 2 bases for J; bases not matched to a gene: 10. Per the germline V gene, CDR1 is SQVTM and CDR2 is ANQGSEA. CDR3 sequence reads: CSVALQGTPGNTIYF. The CDR3 DNA reads TGCAGCGTCGCTTTACAGGGGACTCCTGGAAACACCATATATTTT.

This clonotype was observed at least ten times. The V gene is TRBV6-2 or TRBV6-3, the J gene TRBJ1-6; D may be TRBD1 (5 bases). CDR1 and CDR2 from the germline V gene are MNHEY and SVGEGT. The V end was cut by 0 bases, the J end by 6 bases, with 18 bases between. The CDR3 has 18 residues. CDR3 region: CASSYSMASRGRNSPLHF. CDR3 DNA sequence: TGTGCCAGCAGTTACTCGATGGCGAGTCGGGGCCGTAATTCACCCCTCCACTTT.

This clonotype was counted many times. The V gene is TRBV20-1, the J gene TRBJ1-5; 8 positions agree with TRBD1. This CDR3 region has 15 residues. Germline CDR1 and CDR2: DFQATT and SNEGSKA (reference sequence). V shed 0 bases and J 6 bases; nucleotides not matched to a gene: 7. CDR3 bases: TGCAGTGCTAGAGATCCCAGGGGGCGGGGTCAGCCCCAGCATTTT. Protein: CSARDPRGRGQPQHF.

The rearrangement links TRBV18 to TRBJ2-2, with a weak D call TRBD1 (6 bases). Germline V gives CDR1 KGHSH, CDR2 LQKENI. The CDR3 has 15 residues. The V end lost 2 bases, the J end lost 3 bases, and 10 bases lay between the germline ends. Here the CDR3 reads CASSPNSGDTGELFF. As DNA, the CDR3 is TGTGCCAGCTCACCAAATTCAGGGGACACCGGGGAGCTGTTTTTT. The full variable domain, its missing parts supplied by reference TRBV18 and TRBJ2-2, is NAGVMQNPRHLVRRRGQEARLRCSPMKGHSHVYWYRQLPEEGLKFMVYLQKENIIDESGMPKERFSAEFPKEGPSILRIQQVVRGDSAAYFCASSPNSGDTGELFFGEGSRLTVL.

This rearrangement joins TRBV30 to TRBJ2-7, with TRBD1 identical over 8 bases. Losses at the gene ends were 3 bases for V and 6 bases for J; bases not matched to a gene: 4. CDR3 length: 12 amino acids. Looked up from germline, CDR1 is GTSNPN and CDR2 is SVGIG (reference sequence). The CDR3 spells CAWRVTGVEQYF. The CDR3 DNA reads TGTGCCTGGAGGGTGACAGGGGTCGAGCAGTACTTC.

This clonotype was seen at least ten times. V is TRBV9 and J is TRBJ1-2; no definite D call. CDR1 is SGDLS and CDR2 is YYNGEE in the germline V gene. V lost 0 bases, J lost 4 bases, and 13 bases lay in between. CDR3 length: 15 residues. CDR3 in amino acids: CASSVEGSTAYGYTF. CDR3 in DNA: TGTGCCAGCAGCGTAGAGGGCAGCACCGCCTATGGCTACACCTTC.

This clonotype was observed many times. The chain couples TRBV19 to TRBJ2-7, with a possible D match to TRBD2 (5 bases). The V end was cut by 2 bases, the J end by 5 bases, with 7 bases between. CDR1 is LNHDA and CDR2 is SQIVND in the germline V gene (reference sequence). This CDR3 contains 12 residues. CDR3 sequence reads: CASSIIGDEQYF. The CDR3 DNA sequence: TGTGCCAGTAGTATAATCGGGGACGAGCAGTACTTC.

In this sample, this clonotype turned up many times. This chain links TRBV20-1 with TRBJ2-7, with 9 bases that match TRBD1. Germline V CDR1 and CDR2: DFQATT, SNEGSKA (reference sequence). The CDR3 loop spans 14 amino acids. V lost 0 bases to trimming and J lost 7 bases; unmatched junction nucleotides: 7. CDR3 nucleotide sequence: TGCAGTGCTAGAGACAGTCGACAGGGGGGGGAGCAGTACTTC. Residues: CSARDSRQGGEQYF.

In this sample, this clonotype turned up many times. The V gene is TRBV4-1, the J gene TRBJ1-5; 11 nucleotides line up with TRBD1. The CDR3 runs 15 residues. The trim removed 4 bases at V and 4 bases at J, leaving 3 bases unmatched. Germline CDR1 is MGHRA and CDR2 is YSYEKL. DNA of the CDR3: TGCGCCAGCAGCCTGGACAGGGGGCTGAATCAGCCCCAGCATTTT. Protein product: CASSLDRGLNQPQHF.

This sequence joins TRBV18 and TRBJ1-6; 7 bases are a match to TRBD1. The CDR3 covers 15 residues. Germline V gene sequence: CDR1 KGHSH, CDR2 LQKENI. Germline trimming cut 2 bases from V and 6 bases from J; bases unmatched to any gene: 4. The CDR3 DNA follows: TGTGCCAGCTCACCAAGGGGGCCGCCTAATTCACCCCTCCACTTT. It translates to CASSPRGPPNSPLHF.

This clonotype has a count of ten or more. The rearrangement links TRBV20-1 to TRBJ2-1, with 10 bases identical to TRBD2. Germline trimming cut 4 bases from V and 12 bases from J; bases unmatched to any gene: 9. Germline V gene sequence: CDR1 DFQATT, CDR2 SNEGSKA (reference sequence). The CDR3 is made up of 13 amino acids. DNA of the CDR3: TGCAGTGCTACAATAGCGGGGGGTATCGTGCAGTTCTTC. Encoded protein: CSATIAGGIVQFF.

This sequence joins TRBV15 and TRBJ1-2, with a weak D call TRBD1 (6 bases). The CDR3 length is 14 residues. Germline lookup yields CDR1 LNHNV and CDR2 YYDKDF (reference sequence). Trimming took 4 bases from V and 5 from J, leaving 14 bases between them. The CDR3 protein is CATSTQKGVYGYTF. The CDR3 DNA is TGTGCCACCAGCACCCAGAAGGGGGTTTATGGCTACACCTTC.

Only a few counts were recorded for this clonotype. The chain joins TRBV7-2 to TRBJ1-5; the D is unclear. The germline V gene encodes CDR1 SGHTA and CDR2 FQGNSA. The CDR3 covers 14 residues. Trimming pared 1 base from V and 7 bases from J, leaving 11 bases between. CDR3 nucleotides: TGTGCCAGCAGCTTAGACCCCGGGGAGCAGCCCCAGCATTTT. It translates to CASSLDPGEQPQHF.

This clonotype was counted ten times or more. The V gene is TRBV12-3 or TRBV12-4, the J gene TRBJ2-7; tentative D call: TRBD1 (5 bases). The CDR3 is made up of 13 amino acids. V was cut by 8 bases and J by 3 bases, with 14 bases left in between. CDR3 amino acids: CASRWGAGYEQYF. CDR3 DNA: TGTGCCAGCCGGTGGGGCGCCGGCTACGAGCAGTACTTC.

This clonotype was recorded many times. The junction does not match germline at one end; this may be a read error. The V call is TRBV7-2, the J call TRBJ2-7; 12 bases are shared with TRBD2. This CDR3 region has 14 residues. Looked up from germline, CDR1 is SGHTA and CDR2 is FQGNSA. CDR3: CASSALAGGFNGDF. The CDR3 coding sequence is TGTGCCAGCAGCGCACTAGCGGGGGGTTTTAACGGGGACTTC.

This clonotype showed up many times. The chain is built from TRBV9 and TRBJ2-5; TRBD1 matches 7 bases. The CDR3 extends over 15 amino acids. Trimming at V came to 3 bases and at J to 5 bases, leaving 10 bases not matched to a gene. Per the germline V gene, CDR1 is SGDLS and CDR2 is YYNGEE. CDR3 amino acids: CASSAPGTARETQYF. The CDR3 DNA reads as TGTGCCAGCAGCGCACCCGGGACAGCTCGGGAGACCCAGTACTTC. Variable domain in full (rest from reference TRBV9 and TRBJ2-5): DSGVTQTPKHLITATGQRVTLRCSPRSGDLSVYWYQQSLDQGLQFLIQYYNGEERAKGNILERFSAQQFPDLHSELNLSSLELGDSALYFCASSAPGTARETQYFGPGTRLLVL.

This clonotype showed up many times. This rearrangement joins TRBV4-2 to TRBJ1-1; no firm D call. The CDR3 has 13 residues. Trimming pared 0 bases from V and 3 bases from J, leaving 5 bases between. CDR1 LGHNA and CDR2 YNFKEQ come from the germline V gene. Written as DNA, the CDR3 is TGTGCCAGCAGCCAAGAGTCGTACACTGAAGCTTTCTTT. Translated: CASSQESYTEAFF.

There are a few counts of this clonotype. The chain combines TRBV19 with TRBJ1-2; D gene uncertain. This CDR3 has 13 amino acids. Trimming took off 3 bases at V and 8 bases at J, with 13 bases between the two ends. Germline values: CDR1 LNHDA, CDR2 SQIVND (reference sequence). As DNA, the CDR3 is TGTGCCAGTAGTATTGAGCGGAGAGGAGGCTACACCTTC. Translating gives CASSIERRGGYTF.

In this sample, this clonotype turned up many times. The chain has TRBV6-5 and TRBJ1-5; no definite D call. The germline V and J ends were trimmed by 0 bases and 0 bases, with 12 bases remaining between them. Germline V lookup: CDR1 MNHEY, CDR2 SVGAGI. CDR3 length: 17 amino acids. CDR3 nucleotide sequence: TGTGCCAGCAGTTACTCGCCTCGGGCTGCTAGCAATCAGCCCCAGCATTTT. This sequence encodes CASSYSPRAASNQPQHF.

With regard to this clonotype: A clone one base away is much larger, so this may be a read error. No DNA is shown, since the ends of the CDR3 on it are uncertain; the CDR3 is the one TCRdb lists. The V and J genes are TRBV28 and TRBJ1-2. CDR1 is MDHEN, CDR2 SYDVKM, per germline. From its first to its last residue, the CDR3 has 14 amino acids. CDR3 residues: CAIRPQGGGYGCTF.

This clonotype was observed at least ten times. The CDR3 DNA sequence: TGTGCCAGCAGTTTACGGGGTACCCACTATGGCTACACCTTC. This codes for CASSLRGTHYGYTF. J is TRBJ1-2 and V is TRBV12-3 or TRBV12-4, with D unclear. V was shortened by 2 bases and J by 3 bases, with 10 bases between the two germline ends. The CDR3 sequence is 14 residues long.

This clonotype occurred many times. J is TRBJ2-7 and V is TRBV7-8; D is ambiguous. V was shortened by 0 bases and J by 2 bases, with 8 bases between the two germline ends. Per germline, CDR1 SGHVS and CDR2 FQNEAQ. This CDR3 comprises 14 residues. The CDR3 DNA reads as TGTGCCAGCAGCTTAGCTGAGGCTACCTACGAGCAGTACTTC. Translated: CASSLAEATYEQYF.

This clonotype was counted at least ten times. The chain couples TRBV12-3 or TRBV12-4 to TRBJ1-3; D perhaps matches TRBD1 (6 bases). The CDR3 length is 14 residues. The V and J ends lost 7 bases and 4 bases respectively, with 14 bases between them. CDR3 in amino acids: CASIEGGAGNTIYF. The CDR3 nucleotides read TGTGCCAGCATCGAAGGGGGTGCGGGAAACACCATATATTTT.

This clonotype occurred many times. The chain uses TRBV6-1 and TRBJ2-7; D not certain. Germline V gives CDR1 MNHNS, CDR2 SASEGT. The CDR3 has 13 amino acids. The V gene lost 6 bases and the J gene lost 6 bases, with 15 bases spanning the gap. The CDR3 DNA reads TGTGCCAGCAGCCCGATTCGGTCCCGCGAGCAGTACTTC. This codes for CASSPIRSREQYF.